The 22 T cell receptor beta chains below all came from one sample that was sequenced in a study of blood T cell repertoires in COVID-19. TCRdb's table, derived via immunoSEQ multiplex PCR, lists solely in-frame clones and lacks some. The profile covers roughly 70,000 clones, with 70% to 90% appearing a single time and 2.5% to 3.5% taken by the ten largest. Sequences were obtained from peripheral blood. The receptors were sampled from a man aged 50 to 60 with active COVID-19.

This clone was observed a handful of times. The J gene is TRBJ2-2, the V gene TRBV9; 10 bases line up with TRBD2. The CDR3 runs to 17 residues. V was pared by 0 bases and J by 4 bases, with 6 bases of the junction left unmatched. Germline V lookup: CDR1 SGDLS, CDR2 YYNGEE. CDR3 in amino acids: CASSVGLAGEGTGELFF. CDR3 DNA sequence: TGTGCCAGCAGCGTAGGTCTAGCGGGAGAAGGCACCGGGGAGCTGTTTTTT.

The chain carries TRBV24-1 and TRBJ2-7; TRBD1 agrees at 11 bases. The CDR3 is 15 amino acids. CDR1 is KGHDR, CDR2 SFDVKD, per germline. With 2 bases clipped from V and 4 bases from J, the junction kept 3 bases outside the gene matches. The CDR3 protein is CATSDSGTGGYEQYF. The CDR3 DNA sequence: TGTGCCACCAGTGATTCCGGGACAGGGGGGTACGAGCAGTACTTC.

CDR3 coding DNA: TGTGCCTGCACGCCCGGGAAGAGTACCTACCGGCAGTACTTC. Amino acid sequence: CACTPGKSTYRQYF. The genes are TRBV30 and TRBJ2-7; maybe TRBD2 (5 bases). Trimming removed 6 bases at V and 9 bases at J, with 24 bases between. The V gene's germline CDR1 is GTSNPN and CDR2 SVGIG (reference sequence). The CDR3 is 14 residues long.

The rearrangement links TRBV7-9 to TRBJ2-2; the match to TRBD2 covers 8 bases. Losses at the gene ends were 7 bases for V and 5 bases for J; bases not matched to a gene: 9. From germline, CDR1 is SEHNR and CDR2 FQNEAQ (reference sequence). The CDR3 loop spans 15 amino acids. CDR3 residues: CASNPGTSGTGELFF. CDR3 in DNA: TGTGCCAGCAACCCTGGTACTAGCGGAACCGGGGAGCTGTTTTTT.

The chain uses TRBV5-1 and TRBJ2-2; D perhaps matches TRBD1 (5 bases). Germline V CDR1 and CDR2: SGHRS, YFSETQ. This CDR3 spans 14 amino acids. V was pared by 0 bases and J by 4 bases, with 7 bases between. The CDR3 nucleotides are TGCGCCAGCAGCTTGGGACAGCGCACCGGGGAGCTGTTTTTT. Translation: CASSLGQRTGELFF.

The chain's CDR3 is CASSEVGLGSEELFF. The CDR3, as DNA: TGTGCCAGCAGTGAGGTGGGACTAGGGTCGGAGGAGCTGTTTTTT. The chain joins TRBV2 to TRBJ2-2, with 8 bases aligning to TRBD2. The V and J ends lost 3 bases and 10 bases, in that order; junction bases with no gene match: 10. CDR3 length equals 15 residues. Germline V gene data show CDR1 as SNHLY and CDR2 as FYNNEI.

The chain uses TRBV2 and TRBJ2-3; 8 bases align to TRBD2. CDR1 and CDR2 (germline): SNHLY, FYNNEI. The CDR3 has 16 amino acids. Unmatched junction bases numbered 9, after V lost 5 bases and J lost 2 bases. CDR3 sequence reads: CASSPTSATYTDTQYF. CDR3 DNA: TGTGCCAGCAGTCCGACTAGCGCGACTTACACAGATACGCAGTATTTT.

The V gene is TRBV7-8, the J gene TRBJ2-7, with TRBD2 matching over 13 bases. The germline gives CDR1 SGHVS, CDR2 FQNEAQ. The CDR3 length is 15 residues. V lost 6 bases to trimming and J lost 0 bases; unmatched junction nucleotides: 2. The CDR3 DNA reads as TGTGCCAGCAGTCGACTAGCGGGAGGCTCCTACGAGCAGTACTTC. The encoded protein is CASSRLAGGSYEQYF.

The CDR3 nucleotides are TGTGCCAGCAGTGAGGACAGGGCTGAGCAGTTCTTC. Translated, it gives CASSEDRAEQFF. The J gene is TRBJ2-1, the V gene TRBV2; 8 bases agree with TRBD1. The CDR3 has 12 amino acids. Germline CDR1 is SNHLY and CDR2 is FYNNEI. V shed 3 bases, J shed 9 bases, and the junction held 1 base outside the gene matches.

The CDR3 region has the DNA TGTGCCAGTAGTCCCGCTAGCGGGGGTACCGGGGAGCTGTTTTTT. It encodes CASSPASGGTGELFF. This sequence joins TRBV19 and TRBJ2-2; 10 bases are a match to TRBD2. J was trimmed by 5 bases and V by 5 bases; bases with no gene match: 5. In germline, CDR1 is LNHDA, CDR2 SQIVND (reference sequence). The length of the CDR3 is 15 residues.

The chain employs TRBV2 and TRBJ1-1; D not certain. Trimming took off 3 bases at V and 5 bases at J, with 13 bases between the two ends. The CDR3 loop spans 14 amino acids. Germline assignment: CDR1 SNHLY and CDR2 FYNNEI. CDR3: CASSDQRAGTEAFF. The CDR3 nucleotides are TGTGCCAGCAGTGATCAAAGGGCGGGAACTGAAGCTTTCTTT.

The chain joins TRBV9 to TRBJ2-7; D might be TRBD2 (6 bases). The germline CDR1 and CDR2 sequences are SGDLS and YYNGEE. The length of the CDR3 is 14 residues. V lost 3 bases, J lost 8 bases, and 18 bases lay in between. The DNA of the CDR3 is TGTGCCAGCAGCGGCGGGGACCCTCGAGGCAAGCAGTACTTC. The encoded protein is CASSGGDPRGKQYF.

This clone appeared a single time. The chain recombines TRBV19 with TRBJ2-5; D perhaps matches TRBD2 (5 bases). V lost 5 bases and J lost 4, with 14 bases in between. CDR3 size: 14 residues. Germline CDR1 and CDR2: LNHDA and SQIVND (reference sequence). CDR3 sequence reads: CASSARAGAETQYF. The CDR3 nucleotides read TGTGCCAGTAGTGCACGGGCGGGCGCAGAGACCCAGTACTTC.

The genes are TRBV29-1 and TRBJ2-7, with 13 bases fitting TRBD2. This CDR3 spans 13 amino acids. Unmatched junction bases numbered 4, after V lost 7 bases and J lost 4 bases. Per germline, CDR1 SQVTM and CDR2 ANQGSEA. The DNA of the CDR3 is TGCAGCGCGAAGGGACTAGCGGGATACGAGCAGTACTTC. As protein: CSAKGLAGYEQYF.

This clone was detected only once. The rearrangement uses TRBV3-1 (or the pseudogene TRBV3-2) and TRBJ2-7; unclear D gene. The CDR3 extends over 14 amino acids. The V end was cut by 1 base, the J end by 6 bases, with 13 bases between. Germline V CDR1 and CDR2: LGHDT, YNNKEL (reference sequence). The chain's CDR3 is CASSQVDEAAEQYF. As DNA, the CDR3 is TGTGCCAGCAGCCAAGTAGACGAGGCGGCCGAGCAGTACTTC.

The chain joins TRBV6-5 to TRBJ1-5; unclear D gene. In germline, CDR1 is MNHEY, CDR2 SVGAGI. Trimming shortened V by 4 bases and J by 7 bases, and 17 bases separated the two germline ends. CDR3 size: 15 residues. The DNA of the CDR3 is TGTGCCAGCAGTTCTGACACGGCCAAGTCCCAGCCCCAGCATTTT. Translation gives CASSSDTAKSQPQHF.

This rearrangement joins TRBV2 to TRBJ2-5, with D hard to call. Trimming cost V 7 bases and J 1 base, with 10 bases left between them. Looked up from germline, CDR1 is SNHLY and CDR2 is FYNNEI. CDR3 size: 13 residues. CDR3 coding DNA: TGTGCCAGCACCCCGTCCCGCCAAGAGACCCAGTACTTC. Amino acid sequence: CASTPSRQETQYF.

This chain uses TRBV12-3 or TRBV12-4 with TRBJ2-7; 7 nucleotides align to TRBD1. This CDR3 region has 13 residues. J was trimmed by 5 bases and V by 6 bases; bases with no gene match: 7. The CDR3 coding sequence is TGTGCCAGCAGACCGACAGGGCCCCACGAGCAGTACTTC. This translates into CASRPTGPHEQYF.

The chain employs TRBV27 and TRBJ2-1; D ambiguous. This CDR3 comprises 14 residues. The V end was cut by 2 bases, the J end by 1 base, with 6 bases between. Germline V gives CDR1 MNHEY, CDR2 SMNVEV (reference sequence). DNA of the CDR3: TGTGCCAGCAGTTTAAGGAGTTCCTACAATGAGCAGTTCTTC. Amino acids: CASSLRSSYNEQFF.

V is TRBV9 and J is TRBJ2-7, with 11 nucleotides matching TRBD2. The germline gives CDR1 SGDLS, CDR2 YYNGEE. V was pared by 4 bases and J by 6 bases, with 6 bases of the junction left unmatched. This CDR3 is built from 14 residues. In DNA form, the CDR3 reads TGTGCCAGCAGCTTAGCGGGGGGGCCTAGCGAGCAGTACTTC. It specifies CASSLAGGPSEQYF.

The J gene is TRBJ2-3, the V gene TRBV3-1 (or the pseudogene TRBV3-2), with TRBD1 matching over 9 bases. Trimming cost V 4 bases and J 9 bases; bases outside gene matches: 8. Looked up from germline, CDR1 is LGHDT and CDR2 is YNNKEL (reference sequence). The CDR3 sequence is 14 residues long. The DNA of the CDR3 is TGTGCCAGCAGCCCCAACAGGGGGCATTTAACGCAGTATTTT. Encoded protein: CASSPNRGHLTQYF.

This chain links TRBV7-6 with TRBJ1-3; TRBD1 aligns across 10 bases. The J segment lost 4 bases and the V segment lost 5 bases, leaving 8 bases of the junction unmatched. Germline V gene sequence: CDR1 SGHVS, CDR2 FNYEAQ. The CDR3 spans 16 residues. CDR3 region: CASSPSGTGVGNTIYF. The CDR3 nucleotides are TGTGCCAGCAGCCCCAGTGGGACAGGGGTAGGAAACACCATATATTTT.